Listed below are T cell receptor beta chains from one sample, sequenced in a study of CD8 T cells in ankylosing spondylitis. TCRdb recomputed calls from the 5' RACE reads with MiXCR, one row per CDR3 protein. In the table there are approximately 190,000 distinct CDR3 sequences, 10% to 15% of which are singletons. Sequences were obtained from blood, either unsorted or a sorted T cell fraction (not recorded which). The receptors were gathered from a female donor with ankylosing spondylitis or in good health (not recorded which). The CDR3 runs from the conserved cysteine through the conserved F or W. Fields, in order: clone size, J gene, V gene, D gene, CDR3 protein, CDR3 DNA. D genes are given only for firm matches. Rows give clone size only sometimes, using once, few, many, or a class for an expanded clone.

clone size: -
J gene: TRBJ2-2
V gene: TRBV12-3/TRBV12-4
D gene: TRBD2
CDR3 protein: CASSLRLADGTGELFF
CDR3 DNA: TGTGCCAGCAGTTTAAGGCTAGCGGATGGCACCGGGGAGCTGTTTTTT

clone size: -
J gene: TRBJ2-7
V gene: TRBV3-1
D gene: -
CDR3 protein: CASSQDLTSLYEQYF
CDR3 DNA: TGTGCCAGCAGCCAAGACCTTACCTCACTCTACGAGCAGTACTTC

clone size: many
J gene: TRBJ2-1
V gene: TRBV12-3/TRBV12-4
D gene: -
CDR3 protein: CASSLGMVHDEQFF
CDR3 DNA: TGTGCCAGCAGTTTAGGTATGGTGCACGATGAGCAGTTCTTC

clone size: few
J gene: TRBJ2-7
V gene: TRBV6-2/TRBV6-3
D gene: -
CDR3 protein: CASLAGGESYEQYF
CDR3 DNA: TGTGCCAGTCTAGCTGGAGGGGAATCCTACGAGCAGTACTTC

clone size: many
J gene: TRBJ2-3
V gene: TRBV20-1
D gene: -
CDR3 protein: CSARVSGFEVDTQYF
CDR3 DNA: TGCAGTGCTAGAGTTTCGGGTTTCGAGGTGGATACGCAGTATTTT

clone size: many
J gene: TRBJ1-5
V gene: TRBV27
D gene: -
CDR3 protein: CASSRTVHNQPQHF
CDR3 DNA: TGTGCCAGCAGTCGGACAGTACACAATCAGCCCCAGCATTTT

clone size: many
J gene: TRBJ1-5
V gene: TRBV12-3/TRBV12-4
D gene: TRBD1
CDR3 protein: CASSGTGNNQPQHF
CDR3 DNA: TGTGCCAGCAGTGGGACAGGGAACAATCAGCCCCAGCATTTT

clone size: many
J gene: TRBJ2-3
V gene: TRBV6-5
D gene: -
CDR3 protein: CASSPSEGTSDTQYF
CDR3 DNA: TGTGCCAGCAGTCCCTCGGAAGGCACTTCAGATACGCAGTATTTT

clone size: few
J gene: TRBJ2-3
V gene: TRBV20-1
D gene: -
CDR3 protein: CSASIAALKGTDTQYF
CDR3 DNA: TGCAGTGCTAGTATAGCGGCCCTAAAGGGCACAGATACGCAGTATTTT

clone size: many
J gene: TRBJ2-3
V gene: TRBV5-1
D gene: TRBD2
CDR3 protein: CASSLGLAEVTDTQYF
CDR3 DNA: TGCGCCAGCAGCTTGGGACTAGCGGAGGTCACAGATACGCAGTATTTT

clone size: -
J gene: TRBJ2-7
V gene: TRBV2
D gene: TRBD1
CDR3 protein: CASMTGISEQYF
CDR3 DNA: TGTGCCAGCATGACAGGGATTAGCGAGCAGTACTTC

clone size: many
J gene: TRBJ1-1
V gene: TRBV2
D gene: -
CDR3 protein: CASSETTVPNTEAFF
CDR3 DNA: TGTGCCAGCAGTGAAACGACAGTTCCGAACACTGAAGCTTTCTTT

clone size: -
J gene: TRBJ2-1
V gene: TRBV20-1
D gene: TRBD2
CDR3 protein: CSARGSSGRDLNEQFF
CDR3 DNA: TGCAGTGCTAGAGGGTCTAGCGGGAGGGACCTCAATGAGCAGTTCTTC

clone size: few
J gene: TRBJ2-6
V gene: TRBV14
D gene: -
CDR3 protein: CASSQQIPSGANVLTF
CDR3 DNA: TGTGCCAGCAGCCAACAGATACCCTCTGGGGCCAACGTCCTGACTTTC

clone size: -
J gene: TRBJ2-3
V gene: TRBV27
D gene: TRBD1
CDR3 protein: CASSFRDRSTDTQYF
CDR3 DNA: TGTGCCAGCAGTTTTCGGGACAGAAGCACAGATACGCAGTATTTT

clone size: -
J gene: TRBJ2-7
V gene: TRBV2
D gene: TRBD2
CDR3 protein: CASLGLAGSYEQYF
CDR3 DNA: TGTGCCAGCCTGGGTCTAGCGGGATCCTACGAGCAGTACTTC

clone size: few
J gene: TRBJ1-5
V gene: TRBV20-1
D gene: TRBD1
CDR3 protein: CSARRGGRSNQPQHF
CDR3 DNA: TGCAGTGCTAGAAGAGGGGGCCGTAGCAATCAGCCCCAGCATTTT

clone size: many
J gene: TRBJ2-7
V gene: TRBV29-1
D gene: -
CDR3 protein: CSVGGRTGEQYF
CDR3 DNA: TGCAGCGTTGGTGGGAGGACAGGCGAGCAGTACTTC

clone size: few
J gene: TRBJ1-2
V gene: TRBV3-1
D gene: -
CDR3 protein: CASSEGPYGYTF
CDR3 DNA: TGTGCCAGCAGCGAGGGACCCTATGGCTACACCTTC

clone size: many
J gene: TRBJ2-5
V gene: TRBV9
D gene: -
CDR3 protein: CASSTHPGGGKETQYF
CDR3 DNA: TGTGCCAGCAGCACCCACCCAGGCGGCGGCAAAGAGACCCAGTACTTC

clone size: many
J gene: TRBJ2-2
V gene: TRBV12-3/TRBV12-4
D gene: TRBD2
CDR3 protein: CASRTSGARGGELFF
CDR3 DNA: TGTGCCAGCAGAACTAGCGGGGCCCGGGGCGGGGAGCTGTTTTTT

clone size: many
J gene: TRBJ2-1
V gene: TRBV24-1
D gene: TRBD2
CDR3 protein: CATNSGTSGSYEQFF
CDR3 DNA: TGTGCCACCAACTCAGGGACTAGCGGGAGCTATGAGCAGTTCTTC

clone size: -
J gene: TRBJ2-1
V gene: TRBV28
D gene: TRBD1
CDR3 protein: CASSLSGTGRNNEQFF
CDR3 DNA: TGTGCCAGCAGTTTGTCTGGGACAGGGAGGAACAATGAGCAGTTCTTC

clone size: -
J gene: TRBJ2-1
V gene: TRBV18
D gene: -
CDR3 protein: CASSPSHGGSGSYNEQFF
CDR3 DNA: TGTGCCAGCTCACCGTCCCATGGAGGGAGTGGCTCCTACAATGAGCAGTTCTTC

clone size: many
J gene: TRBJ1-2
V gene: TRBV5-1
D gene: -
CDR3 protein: CASSSGHNYGYTF
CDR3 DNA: TGCGCCAGCAGCTCGGGACACAACTATGGCTACACCTTC

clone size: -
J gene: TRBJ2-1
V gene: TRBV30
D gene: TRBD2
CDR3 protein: CAWSGLAGMGNEQFF
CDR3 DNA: TGTGCCTGGAGTGGGCTAGCGGGAATGGGCAATGAGCAGTTCTTC

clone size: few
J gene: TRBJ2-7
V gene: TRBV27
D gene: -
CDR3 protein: CASSLYPDSRYEQYF
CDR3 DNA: TGTGCCAGCAGTTTATACCCCGACAGTCGCTACGAGCAGTACTTC

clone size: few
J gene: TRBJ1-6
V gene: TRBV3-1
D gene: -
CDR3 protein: CASSQVRDSPLHF
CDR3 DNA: TGTGCCAGCAGCCAAGTTCGGGACTCACCCCTCCACTTT

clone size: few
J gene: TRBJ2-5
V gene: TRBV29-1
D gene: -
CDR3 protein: CSVVGQAYQETQYF
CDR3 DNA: TGCAGCGTTGTAGGCCAGGCCTACCAAGAGACCCAGTACTTC

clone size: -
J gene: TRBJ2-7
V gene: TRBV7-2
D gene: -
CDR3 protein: CASSHGSYEQYF
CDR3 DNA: TGTGCCAGCAGCCATGGATCGTACGAGCAGTACTTC

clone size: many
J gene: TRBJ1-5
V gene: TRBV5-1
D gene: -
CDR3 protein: CASSLDPDPNQPQHF
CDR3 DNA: TGCGCCAGCAGCTTGGACCCTGACCCTAATCAGCCCCAGCATTTT

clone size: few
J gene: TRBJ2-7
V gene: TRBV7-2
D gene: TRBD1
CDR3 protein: CASEKITGDEQYF
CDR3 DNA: TGTGCCAGCGAAAAAATCACAGGGGACGAGCAGTACTTC

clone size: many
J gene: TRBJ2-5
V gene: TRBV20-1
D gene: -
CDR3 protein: CSARVWETQYF
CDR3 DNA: TGCAGTGCTAGAGTTTGGGAGACCCAGTACTTC

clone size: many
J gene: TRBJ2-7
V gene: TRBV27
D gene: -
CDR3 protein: CASSGRGFEQYF
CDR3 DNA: TGTGCCAGCAGTGGCAGGGGATTCGAGCAGTACTTC

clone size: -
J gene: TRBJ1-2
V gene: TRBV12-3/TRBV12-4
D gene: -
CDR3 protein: CASSCPGTGHGYTF
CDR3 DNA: TGTGCCAGCAGTTGCCCCGGGACGGGGCATGGCTACACCTTC

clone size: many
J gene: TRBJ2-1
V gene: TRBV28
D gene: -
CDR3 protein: CASSPPLGTYNEQFF
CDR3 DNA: TGTGCCAGCAGTCCCCCTTTGGGGACCTACAATGAGCAGTTCTTC

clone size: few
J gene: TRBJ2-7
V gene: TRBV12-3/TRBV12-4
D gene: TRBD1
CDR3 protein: CASGRQGYEQYF
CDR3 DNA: TGTGCCAGCGGCCGACAGGGCTACGAGCAGTACTTC

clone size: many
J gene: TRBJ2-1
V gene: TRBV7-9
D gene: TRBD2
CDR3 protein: CASSLAKGPGGNEQFF
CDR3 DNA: TGTGCCAGCAGCTTAGCGAAGGGACCGGGGGGAAATGAGCAGTTCTTC

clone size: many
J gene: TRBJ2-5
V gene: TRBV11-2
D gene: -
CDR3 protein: CASSLDTYPGGGRETQYF
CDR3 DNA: TGTGCCAGCAGCTTAGATACATACCCAGGGGGAGGGCGAGAGACCCAGTACTTC

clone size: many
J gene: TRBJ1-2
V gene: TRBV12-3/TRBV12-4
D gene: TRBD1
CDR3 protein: CASTSGQGTYGYTF
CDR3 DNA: TGTGCCAGCACCTCGGGACAGGGTACCTATGGCTACACCTTC

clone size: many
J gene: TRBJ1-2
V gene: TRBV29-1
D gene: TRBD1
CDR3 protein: CSVEDRGTINANYGYTF
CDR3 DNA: TGCAGCGTTGAAGACAGGGGGACAATCAACGCTAACTATGGCTACACCTTC

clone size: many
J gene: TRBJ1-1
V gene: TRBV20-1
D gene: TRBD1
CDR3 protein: CSARVPGTDHTEAFF
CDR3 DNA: TGCAGTGCTAGAGTTCCCGGGACAGATCACACTGAAGCTTTCTTT

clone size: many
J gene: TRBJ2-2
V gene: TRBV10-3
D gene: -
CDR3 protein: CAIRDRPETGELFF
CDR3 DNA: TGTGCCATCAGGGATCGACCGGAGACCGGGGAGCTGTTTTTT

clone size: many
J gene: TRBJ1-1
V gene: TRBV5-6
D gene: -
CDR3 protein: CASSLARGLAEAFF
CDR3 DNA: TGTGCCAGCAGCTTGGCCCGAGGGCTGGCTGAAGCTTTCTTT

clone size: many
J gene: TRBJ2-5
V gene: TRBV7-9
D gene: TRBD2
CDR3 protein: CASIRTSAEETQYF
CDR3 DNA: TGTGCCAGCATCCGGACTAGCGCGGAAGAGACCCAGTACTTC

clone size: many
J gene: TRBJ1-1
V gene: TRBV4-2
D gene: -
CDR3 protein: CASSQDQGRSTEAFF
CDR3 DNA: TGTGCCAGCAGCCAAGATCAGGGACGGAGTACTGAAGCTTTCTTT

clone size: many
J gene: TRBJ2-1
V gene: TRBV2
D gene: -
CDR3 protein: CASSEFLGNEQFF
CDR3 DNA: TGTGCCAGCAGTGAGTTTTTAGGGAATGAGCAGTTCTTC

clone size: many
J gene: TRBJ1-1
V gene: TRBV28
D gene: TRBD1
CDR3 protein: CASRDLTGVVEAFF
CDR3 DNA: TGTGCCAGCAGGGACCTGACAGGGGTGGTAGAAGCTTTCTTT

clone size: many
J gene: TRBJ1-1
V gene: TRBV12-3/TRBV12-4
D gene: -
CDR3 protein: CASSLHERGSEAFF
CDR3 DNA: TGTGCCAGCAGTTTGCACGAGAGGGGGTCTGAAGCTTTCTTT

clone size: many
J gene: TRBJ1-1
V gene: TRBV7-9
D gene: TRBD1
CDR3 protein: CASSTYRGNTEAFF
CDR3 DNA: TGTGCCAGCAGCACCTACAGGGGGAACACTGAAGCTTTCTTT

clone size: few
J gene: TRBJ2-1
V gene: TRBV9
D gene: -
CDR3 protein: CASSVSRRDAYNEQFF
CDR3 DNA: TGTGCCAGCAGCGTATCTCGGCGGGACGCCTACAATGAGCAGTTCTTC

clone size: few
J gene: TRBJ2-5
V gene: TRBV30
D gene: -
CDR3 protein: CAWGPGETQYF
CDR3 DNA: TGTGCCTGGGGGCCAGGAGAGACCCAGTACTTC

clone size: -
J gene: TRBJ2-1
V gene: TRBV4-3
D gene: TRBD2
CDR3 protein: CASSQDPSGRANEQFF
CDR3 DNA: TGCGCCAGCAGCCAAGATCCCAGCGGGAGGGCCAATGAGCAGTTCTTC